This TCR beta chain derives from a study of early T cells in non-severe SARS-CoV-2 infection. Study at large: RNA in bulk from unsorted whole blood was sequenced, and chains were unpaired.

Trimming took off 4 bases at V and 3 bases at J, with 17 bases between the two ends. Looked up from germline, CDR1 is SGHRS and CDR2 is YFSETQ. This CDR3 comprises 15 residues. Ten or more counts support this clonotype. Individual cDNA molecules carried attached unique molecular identifiers. One entry per CDR3 protein results from TCRdb running MiXCR on the 5' RACE reads. The data show about 130,000 distinct CDR3 sequences, 15% seen once. The rearrangement uses TRBV5-1 and TRBJ2-7, with a tentative D call TRBD2 (5 bases). This sequence was found in an adult who was a healthcare worker with PCR-confirmed SARS-CoV-2 infection or an uninfected control (not recorded which). The specimen was whole blood. CDR3 DNA: TGCGCCAGCAGCCCAGACCCCAACGGGGACTACGAGCAGTACTTC. It translates to CASSPDPNGDYEQYF. Filled out from reference TRBV5-1 and TRBJ2-7, the complete variable domain reads KAGVTQTPRYLIKTRGQQVTLSCSPISGHRSVSWYQQTPGQGLQFLFEYFSETQRNKGNFPGRFSGRQFSNSRSEMNVSTLELGDSALYLCASSPDPNGDYEQYFGPGTRLTVT.